The 17 T cell receptor beta chains presented below share a single source sample, sequenced in a study of blood T cell repertoires in COVID-19. Libraries were prepared by immunoSEQ multiplex PCR; TCRdb keeps only in-frame clonotypes and omits some of them. The sample records roughly 190,000 clones, approximately 90% being singletons. Sequences were obtained from peripheral blood. The receptor set was obtained from a woman older than 75 in a cohort sampled during active or convalescent COVID-19.

The chain carries TRBV6-1 and TRBJ2-7; unclear D gene. V was clipped by 1 base and J by 3 bases, with 7 bases between them. Germline-derived CDR1 and CDR2 are MNHNS and SASEGT. This CDR3 contains 13 residues. The CDR3 DNA follows: TGTGCCAGCAGTGAAGTGGGCAGCTACGAGCAGTACGTC. This codes for CASSEVGSYEQYV.

The V and J genes are TRBV19 and TRBJ1-4; perhaps TRBD1 as D (6 bases). The CDR3 runs to 15 residues. Germline-derived CDR1 and CDR2 are LNHDA and SQIVND (reference sequence). The V end lost 8 bases, the J end lost 0 bases, and 13 bases lay between the germline ends. CDR3 sequence: CASQGLEATNEKLFF. Written as DNA, the CDR3 is TGTGCCAGTCAGGGGTTGGAGGCAACTAATGAAAAACTGTTTTTT.

V and J are TRBV7-9 and TRBJ1-1, with D uncertain. The germline gives CDR1 SEHNR, CDR2 FQNEAQ (reference sequence). CDR3 size: 14 residues. The ends were cut back, 3 bases at V and 2 bases at J, with 10 bases in the middle. In nucleotides, the CDR3 is TGTGCCAGCAGCTTTGATACACGAAACACTGAAGCTTTCTTT. Translation gives CASSFDTRNTEAFF.

The chain is built from TRBV4-2 and TRBJ1-2, with 10 positions matching TRBD1. V was pared by 6 bases and J by 0 bases, with 1 base of the junction left unmatched. CDR1 is LGHNA and CDR2 is YNFKEQ in the germline V gene. This CDR3 region has 14 residues. The CDR3, as DNA: TGTGCCAGCAGTGGACAGGGGGCTAACTATGGCTACACCTTC. It translates to CASSGQGANYGYTF.

The chain couples TRBV7-8 to TRBJ1-6; weak D call: TRBD1 (6 bases). The CDR3 extends over 17 amino acids. Trimming cost V 3 bases and J 9 bases, with 21 bases left between them. The germline V gene encodes CDR1 SGHVS and CDR2 FQNEAQ. CDR3 protein: CASSLALQGTSGSPLHF. The CDR3 DNA is TGTGCCAGCAGCTTGGCCCTACAGGGAACCTCGGGTTCACCCCTCCACTTT.

V is TRBV9 and J is TRBJ2-7, with D possibly matching TRBD1 (5 bases). The germline V gene has CDR1 SGDLS and CDR2 YYNGEE. This CDR3 is built from 13 residues. V lost 5 bases and J lost 0, with 9 bases in between. The CDR3 nucleotides read TGTGCCAGCAGGGGGCCCCTCTCCTACGAGCAGTACGTC. Its translation: CASRGPLSYEQYV.

This clone came up many times. The J gene is TRBJ1-2, the V gene TRBV19; D is possibly TRBD1 (6 bases). The germline V gene encodes CDR1 LNHDA and CDR2 SQIVND (reference sequence). The CDR3 extends over 15 amino acids. V was shortened by 5 bases and J by 0 bases, with 13 bases between the two germline ends. The CDR3 spells CASSSRQVANYGYTF. The CDR3 DNA is TGTGCCAGTAGTTCGCGACAGGTAGCTAACTATGGCTACACCTTC.

This clone occurred once. The chain combines TRBV11-2 with TRBJ2-1; 10 bases match TRBD1. V was pared by 1 base and J by 2 bases, with 2 bases of the junction left unmatched. The CDR3 is 16 amino acids. The germline CDR1 and CDR2 sequences are SGHAT and FQNNGV. This CDR3 reads CASSLVGQGTYNEQFF. The CDR3, as DNA: TGTGCCAGCAGCTTAGTGGGACAGGGGACCTACAATGAGCAGTTCTTC.

V gene TRBV5-1 combines with J gene TRBJ1-1, with 8 bases lining up with TRBD1. The J segment lost 4 bases and the V segment lost 1 base, leaving 0 bases of the junction unmatched. There are 13 residues in the CDR3. Germline CDR1 is SGHRS and CDR2 is YFSETQ. CDR3 in amino acids: CASSLQGATEAFF. The CDR3 DNA follows: TGCGCCAGCAGCTTGCAGGGGGCCACTGAAGCTTTCTTT.

V and J are TRBV19 and TRBJ2-1; tentative D call: TRBD1 (5 bases). The CDR3 spans 13 residues. Germline V CDR1 and CDR2: LNHDA, SQIVND (reference sequence). The ends were cut back, 9 bases at V and 6 bases at J, with 15 bases in the middle. In DNA form, the CDR3 reads TGTGCCAGCAGGGCCGACTTAGGCAATGAGCAGTTCTTC. As protein: CASRADLGNEQFF.

The chain employs TRBV28 and TRBJ1-5; 8 positions agree with TRBD1. The V gene end was trimmed by 6 bases and the J gene end by 1 base; junction bases not matched to a gene: 2. CDR1 and CDR2 from the germline V gene are MDHEN and SYDVKM. This CDR3 contains 14 residues. CDR3 in DNA: TGTGCCAGCAGCACAGGGGGGAGCAATCAGCCCCAGCATTTT. Translated: CASSTGGSNQPQHF.

This clone showed up just a few times. The chain couples TRBV6-4 to TRBJ1-6; 7 positions agree with TRBD1. This CDR3 region has 16 residues. V lost 2 bases to trimming and J lost 7 bases; unmatched junction nucleotides: 8. In germline, CDR1 is MRHNA, CDR2 SNTAGT. The CDR3: CASSDTYRGRNSPLHF. The CDR3 nucleotides are TGTGCCAGCAGTGACACATACAGGGGCCGGAATTCACCCCTCCACTTT.

This clone was found once. J is TRBJ1-3 and V is TRBV28; D remains ambiguous. The CDR3 has 14 residues. Germline-derived CDR1 and CDR2 are MDHEN and SYDVKM. Deletions cut 8 bases from V and 1 base from J, with 12 bases between. CDR3: CASGSGSSGNTIYF. CDR3 nucleotides: TGTGCCAGCGGTTCGGGATCTTCTGGAAACACCATATATTTT.

This clone was recorded only once. The chain employs TRBV5-5 and TRBJ1-5; TRBD1 matches at 8 bases. Germline V gene data show CDR1 as SGHKS and CDR2 as YYEKEE (reference sequence). The CDR3 sequence is 17 residues long. V lost 2 bases, J lost 4 bases, and 11 bases stayed unmatched. CDR3 residues: CASSFPIRGRRNQPQHF. CDR3 DNA sequence: TGTGCCAGCAGCTTCCCAATCAGGGGGCGCAGGAATCAGCCCCAGCATTTT.

This sequence joins TRBV7-4 and TRBJ1-5; tentative D call: TRBD1 (6 bases). The germline CDR1 and CDR2 sequences are SGHVT and SQSDAQ. V was cut by 4 bases and J by 5 bases, with 21 bases left in between. This CDR3 is 17 amino acids long. CDR3 loop: CASSSPATGQPDQPQHF. CDR3 bases: TGTGCCAGCAGCTCTCCCGCAACAGGGCAGCCCGATCAGCCCCAGCATTTT.

This clone occurred a few times. The CDR3 nucleotides read TGTGCCAGCAGCCCGGCAGGGCCCTCCTACAATGAGCAGTTCTTC. Encoded protein: CASSPAGPSYNEQFF. This rearrangement joins TRBV9 to TRBJ2-1, with a tentative D call TRBD1 (5 bases). V lost 4 bases, J lost 0 bases, and 11 bases lay in between. Germline V gene sequence: CDR1 SGDLS, CDR2 YYNGEE. The CDR3 totals 15 residues.

This chain links TRBV7-2 with TRBJ1-1, with no clear D. Trimming pared 5 bases from V and 0 bases from J, leaving 22 bases between. The CDR3 sequence is 18 residues long. Looked up from germline, CDR1 is SGHTA and CDR2 is FQGNSA. CDR3 sequence: CASSPRRWSGRMNTEAFF. The CDR3 DNA sequence: TGTGCCAGCAGCCCACGGAGATGGTCTGGGAGAATGAACACTGAAGCTTTCTTT.